This T cell receptor beta chain was obtained from a study of T cells in Graves' hyperthyroidism and ophthalmopathy. The source material, RNA transcripts, was used to amplify TCR beta CDR3 regions. With the HTBI primer set, the TCR CDR3 went through a first round of RT-PCR. One entry per CDR3 protein, called by TCRdb with MiXCR from the multiplex PCR reads. Of 300,000 to 450,000 distinct CDR3 sequences listed, 18% were seen once; the top ten hold 15% to 17%. This clonotype was observed many times. V lost 3 bases to trimming and J lost 7 bases, with 6 bases between them. CDR1 and CDR2 (germline): LNHDA, SQIVND (reference sequence). CDR3 size: 12 residues.

The sequenced sample was blood. This clonotype was obtained from a woman aged 40 to 50 with Graves' ophthalmopathy. This chain connects TRBV19 to TRBJ2-2; unclear D gene. CDR3 amino acids: CASSMKGGELFF. CDR3 nucleotides: TGTGCCAGTAGTATGAAAGGCGGGGAGCTGTTTTTT.